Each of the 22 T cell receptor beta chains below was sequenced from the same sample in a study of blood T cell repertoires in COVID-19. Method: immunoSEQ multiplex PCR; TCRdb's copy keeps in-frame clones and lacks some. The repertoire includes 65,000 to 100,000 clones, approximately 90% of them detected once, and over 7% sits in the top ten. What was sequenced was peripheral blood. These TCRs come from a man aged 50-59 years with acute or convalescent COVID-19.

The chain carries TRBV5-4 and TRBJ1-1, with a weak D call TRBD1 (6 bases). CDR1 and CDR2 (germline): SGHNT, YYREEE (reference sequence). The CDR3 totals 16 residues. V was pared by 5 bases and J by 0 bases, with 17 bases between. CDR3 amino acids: CASRLSGGGVNTEAFF. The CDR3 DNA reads TGTGCCAGCAGATTATCGGGGGGCGGAGTGAACACTGAAGCTTTCTTT.

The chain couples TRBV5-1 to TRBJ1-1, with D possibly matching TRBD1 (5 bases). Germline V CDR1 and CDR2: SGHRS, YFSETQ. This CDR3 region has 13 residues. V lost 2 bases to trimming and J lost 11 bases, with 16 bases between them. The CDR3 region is CASSFGQNREAFF. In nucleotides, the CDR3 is TGCGCCAGCAGCTTCGGACAAAACCGGGAGGCTTTCTTT. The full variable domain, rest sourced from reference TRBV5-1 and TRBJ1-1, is KAGVTQTPRYLIKTRGQQVTLSCSPISGHRSVSWYQQTPGQGLQFLFEYFSETQRNKGNFPGRFSGRQFSNSRSEMNVSTLELGDSALYLCASSFGQNREAFFGQGTRLTVV.

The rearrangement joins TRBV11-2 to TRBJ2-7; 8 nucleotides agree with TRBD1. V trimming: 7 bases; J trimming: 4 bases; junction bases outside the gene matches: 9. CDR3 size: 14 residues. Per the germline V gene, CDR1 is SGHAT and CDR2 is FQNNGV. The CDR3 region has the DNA TGTGCCAGCACCACTACAGGGGGATTATACGAGCAGTACTTC. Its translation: CASTTTGGLYEQYF.

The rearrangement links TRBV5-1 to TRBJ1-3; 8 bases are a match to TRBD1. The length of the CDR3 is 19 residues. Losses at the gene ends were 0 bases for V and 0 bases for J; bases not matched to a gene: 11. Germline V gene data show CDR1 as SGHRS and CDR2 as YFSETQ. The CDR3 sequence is CASSLEGTGHPSSGNTIYF. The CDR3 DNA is TGCGCCAGCAGCTTGGAGGGGACAGGCCACCCTAGCTCTGGAAACACCATATATTTT.

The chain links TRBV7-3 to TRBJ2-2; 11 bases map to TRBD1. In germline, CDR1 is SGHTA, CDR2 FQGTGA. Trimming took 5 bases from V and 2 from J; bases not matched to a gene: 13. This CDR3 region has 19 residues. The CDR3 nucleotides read TGTGCCAGCAGCCATGGGAGGGACAGGGGGACTTTTAACACCGGGGAGCTGTTTTTT. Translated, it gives CASSHGRDRGTFNTGELFF.

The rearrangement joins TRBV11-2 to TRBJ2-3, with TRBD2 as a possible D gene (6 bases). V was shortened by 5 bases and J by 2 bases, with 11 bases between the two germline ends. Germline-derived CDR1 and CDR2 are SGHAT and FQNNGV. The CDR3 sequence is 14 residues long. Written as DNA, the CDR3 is TGTGCCAGCAGCCCGCGGGGCCTCACAGATACGCAGTATTTT. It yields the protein CASSPRGLTDTQYF.

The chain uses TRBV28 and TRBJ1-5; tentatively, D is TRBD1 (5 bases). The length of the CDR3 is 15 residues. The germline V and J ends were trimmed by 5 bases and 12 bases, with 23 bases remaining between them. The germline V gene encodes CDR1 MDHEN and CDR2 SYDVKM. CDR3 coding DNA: TGTGCCAGCAGTCCCCGGACATTGCGGAATCAGGTCCAGCATTTT. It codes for CASSPRTLRNQVQHF.

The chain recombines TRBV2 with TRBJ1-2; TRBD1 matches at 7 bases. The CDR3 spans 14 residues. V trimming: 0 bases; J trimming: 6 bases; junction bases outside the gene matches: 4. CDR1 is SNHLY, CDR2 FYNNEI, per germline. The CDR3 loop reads CASSEAGDSNGYTF. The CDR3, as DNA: TGTGCCAGCAGTGAAGCGGGGGACAGCAATGGCTACACCTTC.

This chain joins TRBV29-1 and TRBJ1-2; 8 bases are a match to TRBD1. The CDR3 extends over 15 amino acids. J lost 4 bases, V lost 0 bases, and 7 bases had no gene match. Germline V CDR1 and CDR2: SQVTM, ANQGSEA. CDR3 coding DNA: TGCAGCGTTGAAGAGGTAGGACAGGGAGGCTATGGCTACACCTTC. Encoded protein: CSVEEVGQGGYGYTF. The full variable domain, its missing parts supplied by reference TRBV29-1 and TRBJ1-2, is SAVISQKPSRDICQRGTSLTIQCQVDSQVTMMFWYRQQPGQSLTLIATANQGSEATYESGFVIDKFPISRPNLTFSTLTVSNMSPEDSSIYLCSVEEVGQGGYGYTFGSGTRLTVV.

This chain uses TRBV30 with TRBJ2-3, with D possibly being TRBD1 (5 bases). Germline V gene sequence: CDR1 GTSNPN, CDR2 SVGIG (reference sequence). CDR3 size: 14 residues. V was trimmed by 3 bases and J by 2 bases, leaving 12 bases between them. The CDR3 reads CAWRYQGNTDTQYF. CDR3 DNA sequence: TGTGCCTGGAGATATCAGGGAAACACAGATACGCAGTATTTT.

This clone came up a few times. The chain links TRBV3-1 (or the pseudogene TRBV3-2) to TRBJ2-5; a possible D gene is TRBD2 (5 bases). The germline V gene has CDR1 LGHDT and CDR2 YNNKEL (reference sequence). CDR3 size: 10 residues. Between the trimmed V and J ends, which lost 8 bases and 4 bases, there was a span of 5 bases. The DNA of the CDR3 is TGTGCCAGCGGGAGAGAGACCCAGTACTTC. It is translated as CASGRETQYF.

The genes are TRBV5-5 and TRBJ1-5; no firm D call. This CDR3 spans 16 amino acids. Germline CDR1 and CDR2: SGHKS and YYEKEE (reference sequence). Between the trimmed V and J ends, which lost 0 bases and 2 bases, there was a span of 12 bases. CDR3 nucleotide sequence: TGTGCCAGCAGCTTGGGAGGAGCTCCTGGCAATCAGCCCCAGCATTTT. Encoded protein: CASSLGGAPGNQPQHF.

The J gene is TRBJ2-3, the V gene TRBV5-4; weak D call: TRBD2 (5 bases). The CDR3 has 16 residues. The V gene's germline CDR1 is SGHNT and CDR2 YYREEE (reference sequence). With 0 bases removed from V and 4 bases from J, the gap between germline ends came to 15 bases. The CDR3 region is CASSLDPGSGADTQYF. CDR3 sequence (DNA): TGTGCCAGCAGCTTGGATCCGGGATCCGGGGCAGATACGCAGTATTTT. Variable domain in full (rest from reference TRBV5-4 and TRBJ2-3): ETGVTQSPTHLIKTRGQQVTLRCSSQSGHNTVSWYQQALGQGPQFIFQYYREEENGRGNFPPRFSGLQFPNYSSELNVNALELDDSALYLCASSLDPGSGADTQYFGPGTRLTVL.

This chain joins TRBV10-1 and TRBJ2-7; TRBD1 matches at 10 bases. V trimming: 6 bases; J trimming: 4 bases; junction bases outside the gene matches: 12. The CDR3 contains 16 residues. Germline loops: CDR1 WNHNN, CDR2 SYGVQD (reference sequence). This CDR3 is CASSPGTGAVGYEQYF. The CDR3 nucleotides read TGCGCCAGCAGCCCCGGGACAGGGGCCGTCGGATACGAGCAGTACTTC.

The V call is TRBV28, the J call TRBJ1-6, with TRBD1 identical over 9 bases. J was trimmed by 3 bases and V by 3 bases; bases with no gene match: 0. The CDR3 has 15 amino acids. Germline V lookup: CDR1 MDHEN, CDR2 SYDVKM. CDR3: CASSLGQGYNSPLHF. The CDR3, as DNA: TGTGCCAGCAGTTTGGGACAGGGCTATAATTCACCCCTCCACTTT. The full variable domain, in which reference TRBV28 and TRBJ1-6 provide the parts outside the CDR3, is DVKVTQSSRYLVKRTGEKVFLECVQDMDHENMFWYRQDPGLGLRLIYFSYDVKMKEKGDIPEGYSVSREKKERFSLILESASTNQTSMYLCASSLGQGYNSPLHFGNGTRLTVT.

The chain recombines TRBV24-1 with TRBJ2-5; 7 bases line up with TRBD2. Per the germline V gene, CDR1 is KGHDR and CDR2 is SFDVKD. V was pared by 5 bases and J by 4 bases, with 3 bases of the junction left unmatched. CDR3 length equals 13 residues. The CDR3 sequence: CATSASGLETQYF. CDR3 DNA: TGTGCCACCAGTGCTAGCGGTTTAGAGACCCAGTACTTC.

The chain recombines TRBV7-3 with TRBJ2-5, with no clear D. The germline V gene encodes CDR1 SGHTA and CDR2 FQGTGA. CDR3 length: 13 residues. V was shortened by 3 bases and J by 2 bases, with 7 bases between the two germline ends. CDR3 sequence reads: CASSFTAQETQYF. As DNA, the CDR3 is TGTGCCAGCAGCTTCACAGCACAAGAGACCCAGTACTTC. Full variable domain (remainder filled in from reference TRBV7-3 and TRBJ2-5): GAGVSQTPSNKVTEKGKYVELRCDPISGHTALYWYRQSLGQGPEFLIYFQGTGAADDSGLPNDRFFAVRPEGSVSTLKIQRTERGDSAVYLCASSFTAQETQYFGPGTRLLVL.

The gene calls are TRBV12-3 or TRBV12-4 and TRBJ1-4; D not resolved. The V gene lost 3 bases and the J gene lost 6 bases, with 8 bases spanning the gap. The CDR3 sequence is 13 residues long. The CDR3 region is CASSFGSHEKLFF. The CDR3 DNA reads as TGTGCCAGCAGTTTCGGGTCGCATGAAAAACTGTTTTTT.

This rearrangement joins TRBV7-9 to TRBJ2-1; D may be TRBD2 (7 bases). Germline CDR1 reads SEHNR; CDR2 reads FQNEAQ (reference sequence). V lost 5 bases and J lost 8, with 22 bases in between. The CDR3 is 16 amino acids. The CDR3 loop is CASSPRGGALFHEQFF. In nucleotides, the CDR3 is TGTGCCAGCAGCCCGAGGGGGGGGGCTTTGTTCCATGAGCAGTTCTTC.

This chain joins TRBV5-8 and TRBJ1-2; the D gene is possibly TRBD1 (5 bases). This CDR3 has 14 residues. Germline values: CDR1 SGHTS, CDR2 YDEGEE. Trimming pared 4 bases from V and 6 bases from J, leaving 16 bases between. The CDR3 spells CASSHLLGVHGYTF. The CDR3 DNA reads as TGTGCCAGCAGCCACCTATTAGGGGTCCATGGCTACACCTTC.

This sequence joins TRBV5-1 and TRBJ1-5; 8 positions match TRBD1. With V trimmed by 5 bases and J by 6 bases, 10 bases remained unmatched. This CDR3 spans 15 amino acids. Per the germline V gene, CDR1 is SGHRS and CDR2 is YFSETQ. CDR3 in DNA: TGCGCCAGCAGTTTTGGACAGGGATACGGTCAGCCCCAGCATTTT. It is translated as CASSFGQGYGQPQHF. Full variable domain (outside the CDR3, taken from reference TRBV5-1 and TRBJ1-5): KAGVTQTPRYLIKTRGQQVTLSCSPISGHRSVSWYQQTPGQGLQFLFEYFSETQRNKGNFPGRFSGRQFSNSRSEMNVSTLELGDSALYLCASSFGQGYGQPQHFGDGTRLSIL.

CDR3 amino acids: CASSLLGGDGLDTQYF. In DNA, the CDR3 is TGTGCCAGCAGCTTACTTGGCGGGGACGGGCTTGACACGCAGTATTTT. The chain recombines TRBV7-3 with TRBJ2-3; tentative D call: TRBD2 (6 bases). Per the germline V gene, CDR1 is SGHTA and CDR2 is FQGTGA. This CDR3 contains 16 residues. V was shortened by 2 bases and J by 9 bases, with 21 bases between the two germline ends. Full variable domain (rest looked up from reference TRBV7-3 and TRBJ2-3): GAGVSQTPSNKVTEKGKYVELRCDPISGHTALYWYRQSLGQGPEFLIYFQGTGAADDSGLPNDRFFAVRPEGSVSTLKIQRTERGDSAVYLCASSLLGGDGLDTQYFGPGTRLTVL.